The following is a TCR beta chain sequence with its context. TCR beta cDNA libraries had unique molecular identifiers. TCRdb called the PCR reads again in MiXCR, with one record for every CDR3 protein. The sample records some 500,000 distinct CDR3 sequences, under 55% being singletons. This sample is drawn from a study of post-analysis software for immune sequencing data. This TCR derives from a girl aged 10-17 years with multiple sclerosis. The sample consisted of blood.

Written as DNA, the CDR3 is TGTGCCAGCAGAAGGGGTGGGGGACTAGCATATACGCAGTATTTT. This sequence encodes CASRRGGGLAYTQYF. J is TRBJ2-3 and V is TRBV12-3 or TRBV12-4, with TRBD2 matching 9 bases. This CDR3 comprises 15 residues. J lost 7 bases, V lost 6 bases, and 11 bases had no gene match.